This TCR beta chain was found in a study of post-analysis software for immune sequencing data. Turning to the study itself: The courses of disease that were included comprised relapsing-remitting, secondary progressive and progressive-relapsing multiple sclerosis.

Tagging with unique molecular identifiers was a feature of the TCR beta cDNA libraries. Between roughly 1 and 10 million T cells gave rise to hundreds of thousands of cDNA molecules. TCRdb redid the calling of the PCR reads with MiXCR, one entry per CDR3 protein. Of almost 700,000 distinct CDR3 sequences listed, approximately 59% are singletons. Remarks on this clonotype: The antigen remains undetermined.

General study points: Same-batch samples co-clustered strongly by F measure. Controls showed lower frequencies than patients for several TRBV segments, and TRBV5-6, TRBV5-1 and TRBV20-1 were among these. Normalized Chao1 diversity was significantly reduced in patients versus controls.

This CDR3 is built from 13 residues. The germline V gene has CDR1 DFQATT and CDR2 SNEGSKA (reference sequence). This receptor was obtained from a girl aged 2-10 years with multiple sclerosis. The chain employs TRBV20-1 and TRBJ2-1, with 11 bases lining up with TRBD2. The material sequenced was blood. Here the CDR3 DNA reads TGCAGCCCCGGGACTAGCGGAGTGCATGAGCAGTTCTTC. Residues: CSPGTSGVHEQFF.